Listed below are T cell receptor beta chains from one sample, sequenced in a study of blood T cell repertoires in COVID-19. Repertoires were generated with immunoSEQ multiplex PCR, while TCRdb's copy carries only in-frame clones and drops some. The data show 95,000 to 120,000 clones, roughly 84% seen once. The sequencing input was peripheral blood. These receptors originate from a woman in her 70s who had recovered from COVID-19. Both conserved end residues are part of each CDR3.

TRBV19	17	TRBJ2-1	CASSVGTSFSSYNEQFF
TRBV4-3	17	TRBJ1-4	CASSQGESTFTNEKLFF
TRBV5-1	16	TRBJ1-4	CASSFAAGLANEKLFF
TRBV3-1/TRBV3-2	14	TRBJ2-4	CASSTGGGVNIQYF
TRBV4-2	15	TRBJ1-2	CASSQDRGGDYGYTF
TRBV6-6	16	TRBJ1-5	CASRNRGGFGNQPQHF
TRBV5-3	16	TRBJ2-4	CARSARQDRVANIQYF
TRBV27	14	TRBJ2-7	CASSPHEGRVEQYF
TRBV18	12	TRBJ2-7	CASSSRQEEQYF
TRBV5-1	15	TRBJ2-4	CASSLETWGQNIQYF
TRBV5-1	14	TRBJ2-7	CASSFRAGEYEQYF
TRBV5-6	17	TRBJ2-3	CASSYDLASGTLDTQYF
TRBV11-2	15	TRBJ2-5	CASSLSGLSFETQYF
TRBV6-2/TRBV6-3	17	TRBJ2-3	CASSQGAKRFGTDTQYF
TRBV7-9	15	TRBJ2-1	CASSLEGAGKNEQFF
TRBV7-2	15	TRBJ2-3	CASSLMTGGTDTQYF
TRBV5-4	15	TRBJ1-2	CASSPTPGTGHGYTF
TRBV10-3	15	TRBJ2-7	CATHVPGAEAYEQYF
TRBV4-3	14	TRBJ2-7	CASSRGPSSYEQYF
TRBV6-1	14	TRBJ2-5	CASSESWEGETQYF
TRBV29-1	13	TRBJ2-2	CTYRQEGAGELFF
TRBV6-6	13	TRBJ1-2	CASSYWGHDGYTF
TRBV9	14	TRBJ2-7	CASSASGGSYEQYF
TRBV7-9	14	TRBJ1-6	CASSPGTGSSPLHF
TRBV7-9	16	TRBJ2-7	CASSPSGTSGTYEQYF
TRBV6-5	14	TRBJ1-1	CASSYIGHDNEAFF
TRBV4-3	15	TRBJ2-5	CASSQETGLQETQYF
TRBV10-3	13	TRBJ2-7	CAIAGLAGEEQYF
TRBV7-9	13	TRBJ1-5	CASSFGQNQPQHF
TRBV6-6	13	TRBJ1-1	CASSYSAGTEAFF
TRBV5-1	16	TRBJ2-3	CASSWGPRGGQNTQYF
TRBV7-9	15	TRBJ1-1	CASSPRTGAGTEAFF
TRBV6-5	14	TRBJ2-5	CASSYRQGRETQYF
TRBV7-6	14	TRBJ1-5	CASSRGQGDQPQHF
TRBV4-2	15	TRBJ2-5	CASSPLRGSQETQYF
TRBV9	14	TRBJ1-2	CASKPAGVSYGYTF
TRBV5-1	15	TRBJ2-7	CASSLAVVQGGEQYF